This is a list of T cell receptor beta chains from one sample in a study of shared clonotypes between healthy human individuals. Sequenced by immunoSEQ multiplex PCR; TCRdb stores in-frame clones only, minus some. The table has 2 million to 2.5 million clones, 90% to 95% seen once. The sample was naive CD4+ T cells sorted from blood. Receptors originate from a man aged 18 to 30 in good health. CDR3s include the opening cysteine and the closing phenylalanine or tryptophan. The D gene is left open where the match is weak. Size is stated for part of the rows, as once, few or many counts, or as a class when the clone is expanded.

j_call	clone_size	d_call	v_call	cdr3_aa	cdr3_nt
TRBJ2-1	-	-	TRBV7-2	CASSFGLTYNEQFF	TGTGCCAGCAGCTTCGGGCTAACCTACAATGAGCAGTTCTTC
TRBJ1-2	once	-	TRBV27	CASSALGGRNGYTF	TGTGCCAGCAGTGCCCTGGGGGGCCGGAATGGCTACACCTTC
TRBJ1-3	-	-	TRBV7-9	CASSLVNREADTIYF	TGTGCCAGCAGCTTAGTTAACAGGGAAGCGGACACCATATATTTT
TRBJ1-1	-	TRBD1	TRBV5-1	CASSRTGGTEAFF	TGCGCCAGCAGCAGAACAGGGGGCACTGAAGCTTTCTTT
TRBJ1-4	-	-	TRBV5-1	CASSTEGRRFATNEKLFF	TGCGCCAGCAGCACGGAGGGCAGAAGGTTCGCAACTAATGAAAAACTGTTTTTT
TRBJ1-5	many	-	TRBV20-1	CSTAGNQPQHF	TGCAGTACCGCGGGTAATCAGCCCCAGCATTTT
TRBJ2-3	-	TRBD2	TRBV10-3	CATSGTTDTQYF	TGTGCCACTAGCGGGACCACAGATACGCAGTATTTT
TRBJ2-3	-	-	TRBV25-1	CASSDTDTQYF	TGTGCCAGCAGCGACACAGATACGCAGTATTTT
TRBJ2-5	-	-	TRBV7-2	CASSLEPIGGEQYF	TGTGCCAGCAGCCTCGAACCTATCGGCGGGGAGCAGTACTTC
TRBJ1-3	-	-	TRBV30	CAWSVLSGNTIYF	TGTGCCTGGAGTGTATTATCGGGAAACACCATATATTTT
TRBJ2-7	-	-	TRBV27	CASRRHSPYEQYF	TGTGCCAGCAGGAGGCATAGTCCCTACGAGCAGTACTTC
TRBJ1-6	-	-	TRBV5-1	CASSLYGGKGNNSPLHF	TGCGCCAGCAGCTTGTATGGGGGAAAGGGAAATAATTCACCCCTCCACTTT
TRBJ2-1	-	TRBD1	TRBV5-4	CASSYRGEGHNEQFF	TGTGCCAGCAGTTACAGGGGAGAGGGGCACAATGAGCAGTTCTTC
TRBJ1-1	-	-	TRBV7-2	CASSLAGDMNTEAFF	TGTGCCAGCAGCTTAGCCGGGGACATGAACACTGAAGCTTTCTTT
TRBJ2-3	-	-	TRBV6-1	CASSILRGDTQYF	TGTGCCAGCAGTATTCTCAGGGGCGATACGCAGTATTTT
TRBJ2-5	-	TRBD1	TRBV6-6	CASAGGRETQYF	TGTGCCAGCGCAGGGGGTAGGGAGACCCAGTACTTC
TRBJ1-2	-	TRBD1	TRBV7-9	CASSLEIRVTGEDGYTF	TGTGCCAGCAGCTTAGAAATTCGGGTGACAGGGGAAGATGGCTACACCTTC
TRBJ2-3	-	-	TRBV18	CASSQPTVSTDTQYF	TGTGCCAGCTCACAGCCGACAGTTAGCACAGATACGCAGTATTTT
TRBJ2-4	-	-	TRBV6-1	CASIHGAVAKNIQYF	TGTGCCAGCATCCACGGCGCCGTAGCCAAAAACATTCAGTACTTC
TRBJ2-2	-	-	TRBV6-1	CASLGEFTGELFF	TGTGCCAGCTTGGGGGAGTTCACCGGGGAGCTGTTTTTT
TRBJ2-3	-	-	TRBV11-3	CASSLDGSTDTQYF	TGTGCCAGCAGCTTAGATGGGAGCACAGATACGCAGTATTTT
TRBJ1-1	-	-	TRBV5-1	CASSQGLQNTEAFF	TGCGCCAGCAGCCAGGGGCTACAGAACACTGAAGCTTTCTTT
TRBJ2-2	-	-	TRBV10-3	CAIRSGTDVTGELFF	TGTGCCATCAGATCCGGGACGGATGTCACCGGGGAGCTGTTTTTT
TRBJ1-6	-	-	TRBV7-2	CASSLVGTSSSYNSPLHF	TGTGCCAGCAGCTTAGTCGGGACCTCAAGCTCCTATAATTCACCCCTCCACTTT
TRBJ2-7	-	TRBD1	TRBV2	CASRTTGVGNEQYF	TGTGCCAGCAGGACCACAGGGGTAGGGAACGAGCAGTACTTC
TRBJ1-2	-	-	TRBV6-6	CASKTDYGYTF	TGTGCCAGCAAGACAGATTATGGCTACACCTTC
TRBJ2-2	-	-	TRBV30	CASLFSSGNTGELFF	TGTGCCTCTCTATTTAGTAGCGGGAACACCGGGGAGCTGTTTTTT
TRBJ1-3	-	-	TRBV30	CAWSNDRSSGNTIYF	TGTGCCTGGAGTAACGACAGAAGCTCTGGAAACACCATATATTTT
TRBJ2-1	-	TRBD2	TRBV4-1	CASSQGLAGGEQFF	TGCGCCAGCAGCCAAGGACTAGCGGGGGGTGAGCAGTTCTTC